These 9 T cell receptor beta chains came from one sample sequenced in a study of blood T cell repertoires in COVID-19. Only in-frame clones appear in the TCRdb table, and some are missing; sequencing was by immunoSEQ multiplex PCR. The table shows roughly 340,000 clones, with 80% to 90% occurring only once. Material for sequencing was peripheral blood. These receptors all come from a woman aged 50 to 65 with COVID-19, enrolled during active disease.

The chain links TRBV30 to TRBJ2-7, with D possibly matching TRBD2 (6 bases). The length of the CDR3 is 12 residues. CDR1 and CDR2 from the germline V gene are GTSNPN and SVGIG (reference sequence). Trimming removed 2 bases at V and 6 bases at J, with 11 bases between. CDR3 residues: CAWSLLAGEQYF. The CDR3 coding sequence is TGTGCCTGGAGTTTACTAGCAGGCGAGCAGTACTTC.

The gene calls are TRBV30 and TRBJ2-2; D perhaps matches TRBD2 (6 bases). V was trimmed by 3 bases and J by 7 bases, leaving 15 bases between them. Germline CDR1 is GTSNPN and CDR2 is SVGIG (reference sequence). CDR3 length: 14 residues. In DNA form, the CDR3 reads TGTGCCTGGAGAACCGGAGGGCCCGGCGGGGAGCTGTTTTTT. Translating gives CAWRTGGPGGELFF.

This sequence joins TRBV4-3 and TRBJ1-1, with unresolved D. The V gene's germline CDR1 is LGHNA and CDR2 YSLEER. The CDR3 extends over 15 amino acids. Trimming stripped 0 bases from V and 7 bases from J, with 15 bases between. The CDR3 nucleotides read TGCGCCAGCAGCCAAGATTTGACCGGGAGGTTTGAAGCTTTCTTT. Protein sequence: CASSQDLTGRFEAFF.

The chain joins TRBV19 to TRBJ1-2; the match to TRBD1 covers 9 bases. The CDR3 consists of 14 residues. The germline CDR1 and CDR2 sequences are LNHDA and SQIVND (reference sequence). J was trimmed by 7 bases and V by 5 bases; bases with no gene match: 8. CDR3 residues: CASSSWDRVGGYTF. The CDR3 DNA reads TGTGCCAGTAGTTCGTGGGACAGGGTAGGTGGCTACACCTTC.

The table lists this clone with a few counts. The chain combines TRBV11-2 with TRBJ1-5; 8 nucleotides agree with TRBD1. The V gene end was trimmed by 1 base and the J gene end by 0 bases; junction bases not matched to a gene: 2. Looked up from germline, CDR1 is SGHAT and CDR2 is FQNNGV. The length of the CDR3 is 16 residues. The CDR3 sequence is CASSLGTGHSNQPQHF. In nucleotides, the CDR3 is TGTGCCAGCAGCTTAGGGACAGGGCATAGCAATCAGCCCCAGCATTTT. The full variable domain, with the rest looked up from reference TRBV11-2 and TRBJ1-5, is EAGVAQSPRYKIIEKRQSVAFWCNPISGHATLYWYQQILGQGPKLLIQFQNNGVVDDSQLPKDRFSAERLKGVDSTLKIQPAKLEDSAVYLCASSLGTGHSNQPQHFGDGTRLSIL.

This sequence joins TRBV3-1 (or the pseudogene TRBV3-2) and TRBJ1-2; 12 bases line up with TRBD1. The length of the CDR3 is 17 residues. Trimming took 4 bases from V and 2 from J; bases not matched to a gene: 8. CDR1 is LGHDT and CDR2 is YNNKEL in the germline V gene (reference sequence). CDR3 in DNA: TGTGCCAGCAGCCCACCGGGACAGGGGGCGCTAAACTATGGCTACACCTTC. Translating gives CASSPPGQGALNYGYTF.

The rearrangement joins TRBV5-4 to TRBJ1-2, with a possible D match to TRBD1 (5 bases). CDR1 SGHNT and CDR2 YYREEE come from the germline V gene (reference sequence). The V and J ends lost 1 base and 2 bases respectively, with 12 bases between them. CDR3 length: 15 residues. CDR3 sequence: CASSLYVTENYGYTF. CDR3 sequence (DNA): TGTGCCAGCAGCTTGTATGTGACAGAGAACTATGGCTACACCTTC.

The gene calls are TRBV6-6 and TRBJ2-5, with D possibly TRBD1 on 6 matching bases. The CDR3 runs 14 residues. V was trimmed by 5 bases and J by 4 bases, leaving 14 bases between them. Germline V gene data show CDR1 as MNHNY and CDR2 as SVGAGI (reference sequence). The CDR3 coding sequence is TGTGCCAGCAGTCTCCCGGACAGAGGAGAGACCCAGTACTTC. Amino acids: CASSLPDRGETQYF.

This clone was observed a single time. The rearrangement links TRBV4-1 to TRBJ2-1; 15 nucleotides agree with TRBD2. The CDR3 runs to 20 residues. The V gene's germline CDR1 is MGHRA and CDR2 YSYEKL. The J segment lost 6 bases and the V segment lost 1 base, leaving 13 bases of the junction unmatched. DNA for the CDR3: TGCGCCAGCAGCCAAGCCCCCCGGACTAGCGGGAGGGCCTTTGGCAATGAGCAGTTCTTC. Translated, it gives CASSQAPRTSGRAFGNEQFF.